A selection of T cell receptor beta chains follows, all from one sample in a study of blood T cell repertoires in COVID-19. Assay used: immunoSEQ multiplex PCR; TCRdb lists only in-frame clones, some missing. The sample includes around 310,000 clones, about 90% of them seen just once. Input material: peripheral blood. The receptors stem from a woman in her thirties or forties with COVID-19, enrolled during active disease. The conserved cysteine and the conserved F or W are not part of the CDR3 here. The listing skips clone size in some rows; elsewhere it reads once, few, many or a size class.

J,length,size,V,CDR3
TRBJ2-1,12,NA,TRBV27,ASSLSVLGGEQF
TRBJ1-5,12,NA,TRBV19,ASSRTVSNQPQH
TRBJ2-7,14,few,TRBV5-6,ASSLDLRQGAYEQY
TRBJ2-3,15,NA,TRBV4-2,ASSQEGTSGITDTQY
TRBJ2-7,12,NA,TRBV5-6,ASSFSIASYEQY
TRBJ1-1,12,NA,TRBV10-3,AISVGRGNSEAF
TRBJ2-3,13,NA,TRBV5-5,ASSWRGRGTDTQY
TRBJ2-3,13,NA,TRBV27,ATAPTSGRGNTQY
TRBJ2-7,13,NA,TRBV6-2/TRBV6-3,ASSYVTSGTYEQY
TRBJ2-7,13,NA,TRBV6-2/TRBV6-3,ASSYSYRASYEQY
TRBJ2-1,12,NA,TRBV4-3,ASNDREIDNEQF
TRBJ2-7,13,NA,TRBV18,ASSPPGQGAYEQY
TRBJ1-6,12,NA,TRBV9,ASSERFPNSPLH
TRBJ2-5,13,few,TRBV7-9,ASSSGLEIQETQY
TRBJ1-1,14,NA,TRBV10-2,ASSESQGGRGTEAF
TRBJ2-5,13,NA,TRBV28,ASSPDRGNGETQY
TRBJ2-5,12,NA,TRBV6-5,ASSPFGQQETQY
TRBJ2-2,15,few,TRBV27,ASSFPGTTLSTGELF
TRBJ1-1,10,NA,TRBV12-3/TRBV12-4,ASSYTYTEAF
TRBJ2-7,13,NA,TRBV9,ASSVAGTQGREQY
TRBJ1-5,10,NA,TRBV7-9,ASSPGNQPQH
TRBJ1-6,12,NA,TRBV15,ATSRDRVDSPLH
TRBJ2-3,13,NA,TRBV20-1,SASGTSSGTDTQY
TRBJ2-3,14,NA,TRBV19,ASSITSGREADTQY
TRBJ1-3,13,NA,TRBV25-1,ASSALTGTGNTIY
TRBJ1-2,14,NA,TRBV9,ASSVSRLQGRYGYT
TRBJ1-1,11,NA,TRBV27,ASGRPGWVEAF
TRBJ1-2,13,once,TRBV3-1/TRBV3-2,ASSQDGTGLYGYT
TRBJ2-7,12,NA,TRBV25-1,ASSEQGPTYEQY
TRBJ1-1,11,NA,TRBV7-9,ASSSGQSAEAF
TRBJ1-1,13,NA,TRBV6-5,ASRYLGTPTGEAF
TRBJ1-2,13,NA,TRBV7-9,ASSLMSGHNYGYT
TRBJ2-7,10,NA,TRBV28,ASSLARGEQY
TRBJ1-6,13,many,TRBV9,ASSVAQGWDSPLH
TRBJ1-2,11,NA,TRBV6-5,ASSYRQGYGYT
TRBJ2-7,12,NA,TRBV5-1,ASSFGGGAYEQY
TRBJ2-3,12,NA,TRBV5-1,ASSSGRGTDTQY
TRBJ2-5,13,once,TRBV29-1,SAPAGGTLSETQY
TRBJ2-4,12,NA,TRBV6-5,ASARDSTTNIQY
TRBJ1-2,11,NA,TRBV28,ASNPGGRYGYT
TRBJ2-6,17,NA,TRBV18,ASSPLQNTGASGANVLT
TRBJ1-6,16,NA,TRBV28,ASSIPFTGSSYNSPLH
TRBJ1-1,12,NA,TRBV18,ASSPGQSNTEAF
TRBJ1-5,14,NA,TRBV19,ASSTPGQLSNQPQH
TRBJ2-3,14,NA,TRBV27,ASSSPAPLRGDTQY
TRBJ2-5,13,NA,TRBV5-1,ASKGAGTEQETQY
TRBJ1-2,14,NA,TRBV5-4,ASSVGGGQYNYGYT
TRBJ1-1,12,NA,TRBV27,ASSSGTGMAEAF
TRBJ1-5,11,NA,TRBV5-1,ASSSQGNQPQH
TRBJ1-3,12,NA,TRBV5-1,ASSSTSSGNTIY
TRBJ1-4,13,NA,TRBV5-1,ASSLVGQPNEKLF
TRBJ1-1,12,NA,TRBV5-1,ASSEPTGGGEAF
TRBJ2-1,11,NA,TRBV5-1,ASSPSGSGQVF
TRBJ1-2,14,NA,TRBV20-1,SASMGGVGLSYGYT
TRBJ1-1,13,NA,TRBV3-1/TRBV3-2,ASSQKRTENTEAF